This T cell receptor beta chain derives from a study of cytomegalovirus exposure and HLA in healthy donors. Study results and caveats: The authors assumed roughly uniform sequencing depth across donors for presence/absence analyses. Specificity of a few CMV-associated chains for CMV antigens was verified in vitro. CMV serostatus was the sole immune exposure information available.

Germline CDR1 and CDR2: MNHEY and SMNVEV (reference sequence). The CDR3 runs 16 residues. V was shortened by 7 bases and J by 1 base, with 20 bases between the two germline ends. The primer mix had 60 Vbeta and 13 Jbeta primers. The protocol was immunoSEQ multiplex PCR, while the TCRdb copy is restricted to in-frame clones and leaves out a portion. The sample has approximately 70,000 clones. Points on this clone: Its specificity is unknown.

Sequenced: PBMCs. The receptor's source is a young woman in good health and CMV-seronegative. The J gene is TRBJ2-7, the V gene TRBV27; D is ambiguous. The DNA for the CDR3 is TGTGCCAGCACCCCAACCGTAACGGTCCTGTCCTACGAGCAGTACTTC. This codes for CASTPTVTVLSYEQYF.